A selection of T cell receptor beta chains follows, all from one sample in a study of T cell responses to AZD1222 COVID-19 vaccine. The repertoire was sequenced with immunoSEQ multiplex PCR; TCRdb's copy has only in-frame clones and lacks some. Of 150,000 or so clones listed, approximately 90% are singletons. Sequenced material: peripheral blood, taken 28 days after the second AZD1222 dose. All receptors come from an adult who received the AZD1222 COVID-19 vaccine. The CDR3 runs from the conserved cysteine through the conserved F or W. The D gene is left open where the match is weak. Clone size is stated in some rows and not others, as once, few, many or a class when expanded.

J | size | D | V | DNA | CDR3
TRBJ2-2 | NA | TRBD1 | TRBV5-1 | TGCGCCAGCAGCCAAAACAGGGGAGACGGCGGGGAGCTGTTTTTT | CASSQNRGDGGELFF
TRBJ1-1 | NA | NA | TRBV6-6 | TGTGCCAGCAGGGTCAGGACTGAAGCTTTCTTT | CASRVRTEAFF
TRBJ2-1 | NA | TRBD2 | TRBV3-1/TRBV3-2 | TGTGCCAGCAGCCCAAGCGGGAGGGCAAACAATGAGCAGTTCTTC | CASSPSGRANNEQFF
TRBJ1-5 | NA | NA | TRBV24-1 | TGTGCCACCAGTCGGGGGAGCAATCAGCCCCAGCATTTT | CATSRGSNQPQHF
TRBJ2-5 | NA | NA | TRBV27 | TGTGCCAGCAGGGCGGAGCCTACTCGGGAGACCCAGTACTTC | CASRAEPTRETQYF
TRBJ1-1 | NA | NA | TRBV6-5 | TGTGCCAGCAGTTACGTTGGGGAAGCTTTCTTT | CASSYVGEAFF
TRBJ1-3 | NA | NA | TRBV18 | TGTGCCAGCTCACCTTCCGTAAATGGAGGGCTCTCTGGAAACACCATATATTTT | CASSPSVNGGLSGNTIYF
TRBJ2-1 | NA | NA | TRBV19 | TGTGCCAGTAGTACCCTTCGATCCTACAATGAGCAGTTCTTC | CASSTLRSYNEQFF
TRBJ1-2 | once | NA | TRBV29-1 | TGCAGCGTTGAGGAGGGGTCTGGCTACACCTTC | CSVEEGSGYTF
TRBJ2-5 | NA | TRBD1 | TRBV5-4 | TGTGCCAGCAGCATACAAACAGGGGCGCGCGAGACCCAGTACTTC | CASSIQTGARETQYF
TRBJ2-4 | NA | TRBD1 | TRBV5-6 | TGTGCCAGCAGCTTGTTCGGGGCAGGGGGCGATCGGAACATTCAGTACTTC | CASSLFGAGGDRNIQYF
TRBJ2-1 | NA | NA | TRBV5-4 | TGTGCCAGCAGCTTGACGGTAAGCCCCCTCAATGAGCAGTTCTTC | CASSLTVSPLNEQFF
TRBJ1-1 | NA | NA | TRBV23-1 | TGCGCCAGCAGTCAAAAAGGGCAGGGAAAAGCTTTCTTT | CASSQKGQGKAFF
TRBJ1-1 | NA | NA | TRBV9 | TGTGCCAGCAGCGTAAGAGGAGTGAACACTGAAGCTTTCTTT | CASSVRGVNTEAFF
TRBJ1-2 | NA | NA | TRBV6-1 | TGTGCCAGCAGTGAACCCTCTCGGGGGGACTATGGCTACACCTTC | CASSEPSRGDYGYTF
TRBJ1-2 | NA | TRBD1 | TRBV2 | TGTGCCAGCAGTCCGGGACAGCTTACCTATGGCTACACCTTC | CASSPGQLTYGYTF
TRBJ1-1 | NA | NA | TRBV19 | TGTGCCAGTAGTATTCCGGAGATACCCACTGAAGCTTTCTTT | CASSIPEIPTEAFF
TRBJ1-1 | NA | NA | TRBV11-3 | TGTGCCAGCAGCCACACCGATAACACTGAAGCTTTCTTT | CASSHTDNTEAFF
TRBJ2-2 | NA | NA | TRBV2 | TGTGCCAGCAAGAGACTAAACACCGGAGAGCTGTTTTTT | CASKRLNTGELFF
TRBJ2-2 | NA | TRBD2 | TRBV4-2 | TGTGCCAGCAGCCAGAGGGGAGGGACTAGCGGGAGATCCGGGGAGCTGTTTTTT | CASSQRGGTSGRSGELFF
TRBJ1-5 | NA | NA | TRBV6-5 | TGTGCCAGCCGTCCGGATCCGTGGAATCAGCCCCAGCATTTT | CASRPDPWNQPQHF
TRBJ1-1 | NA | TRBD1 | TRBV7-6 | TGTGCCAGCAGCTTAGCGGCTAGGACAGGCAAGGGGACTGTCCTTGAAGCTTTCTTT | CASSLAARTGKGTVLEAFF
TRBJ2-5 | NA | NA | TRBV18 | TGTGCCAGCTCACCACGGGAAGAGACCCAGTACTTC | CASSPREETQYF
TRBJ1-2 | few | NA | TRBV6-1 | TGTGCCAGCAGTGAAACAGGTGATGGCTATGGCTACACCTTC | CASSETGDGYGYTF
TRBJ2-7 | NA | NA | TRBV5-1 | TGCGCCAGCAGCTTGGATGACCTGAGGTCGGGCGAGCAGTACTTC | CASSLDDLRSGEQYF
TRBJ1-3 | NA | NA | TRBV5-4 | TGTGCCAGCAGCTGGGATAAGGTCGGTGGAAACACCATATATTTT | CASSWDKVGGNTIYF